In this sample, the clone carrying this T cell receptor (beta chain) turned up a few times. In germline, CDR1 is SGHDN, CDR2 FVKESK. This CDR3 has 17 amino acids. V lost 0 bases to trimming and J lost 3 bases, with 18 bases between them. Primers: 60 Vbeta forward and 13 Jbeta reverse. TCRdb keeps only in-frame clones here, not all; method: immunoSEQ multiplex PCR. In the table there are 150,000 to 200,000 clones, around four fifths of which are singletons. The data originate from a study of cytomegalovirus exposure and HLA in healthy donors. This clonotype was sampled from a female donor in good health and CMV-seronegative. This sequence joins TRBV14 and TRBJ2-7, with D perhaps matching TRBD2 (7 bases). Sequenced material: PBMCs. Written as DNA, the CDR3 is TGTGCCAGCAGCCAAGATTGGGGGGGCGCAGGGAACTACGAGCAGTACTTC. Amino acid sequence: CASSQDWGGAGNYEQYF.